The 11 T cell receptor beta chains in this list originate from one sample, sequenced in a study of untreated major depressive disorder. Produced via immunoSEQ multiplex PCR; TCRdb's table is partial and in-frame only. The sample gives approximately 12,000 clones, 92% of which show up once; about 0.86% is in the top ten. Study-wide results and caveats: Compared with controls, depressed patients showed more TRBV05-01 (Vbeta 5.1) usage in CD4+ T cells.

These TCRs' antigens remain unknown. Sequences were obtained from CD4+ T cells from PBMCs. The origin of the receptors is a man aged 25 to 40 with major depressive disorder.

The chain has TRBV15 and TRBJ2-7; 7 nucleotides match TRBD1. Germline V gene lookup returns CDR1 LNHNV and CDR2 YYDKDF (reference sequence). The J segment lost 5 bases and the V segment lost 3 bases, leaving 7 bases of the junction unmatched. CDR3 length: 14 residues. This CDR3 is CATSSDRERHEQYF. Here the CDR3 DNA reads TGTGCCACCAGCAGCGACAGGGAACGTCACGAGCAGTACTTC. The complete variable domain, with remaining parts taken from reference TRBV15 and TRBJ2-7, reads DAMVIQNPRYQVTQFGKPVTLSCSQTLNHNVMYWYQQKSSQAPKLLFHYYDKDFNNEADTPDNFQSRRPNTSFCFLDIRSPGLGDTAMYLCATSSDRERHEQYFGPGTRLTVT.

The CDR3 bases are TGTGCCTGGAGTGTAAAAGGAGGTAGCGGGGGCTACACCTTC. As protein: CAWSVKGGSGGYTF. The chain uses TRBV30 and TRBJ1-2; D is ambiguous. Germline values: CDR1 GTSNPN, CDR2 SVGIG (reference sequence). CDR3 length: 14 amino acids. The V end was cut by 0 bases, the J end by 8 bases, with 16 bases between.

This sequence joins TRBV5-4 and TRBJ1-2; possibly TRBD1 for D (5 bases). The germline CDR1 and CDR2 sequences are SGHNT and YYREEE (reference sequence). Trimming removed 0 bases from V and 2 bases from J, with 8 bases in between. The CDR3 has 14 amino acids. CDR3 bases: TGTGCCAGCAGCTTGGAGGCAGGGAACTATGGCTACACCTTC. Protein product: CASSLEAGNYGYTF.

The chain uses TRBV14 and TRBJ2-2, with 7 bases that match TRBD2. Germline CDR1 and CDR2: SGHDN and FVKESK. V lost 3 bases and J lost 4; bases outside the gene matches: 8. There are 16 residues in the CDR3. The DNA of the CDR3 is TGTGCCAGCAGCCACGGACTAGTCGGCGTCACCGGGGAGCTGTTTTTT. As protein: CASSHGLVGVTGELFF.

The chain carries TRBV18 and TRBJ1-2, with D maybe TRBD1 (5 bases). The V end lost 2 bases, the J end lost 5 bases, and 12 bases lay between the germline ends. The length of the CDR3 is 14 residues. The V gene's germline CDR1 is KGHSH and CDR2 LQKENI. The CDR3 region has the DNA TGTGCCAGCTCACCAGCCTCCCGGGGGTATGGCTACACCTTC. The encoded protein is CASSPASRGYGYTF.

This clone was seen a single time. The chain combines TRBV5-1 with TRBJ2-1; D may match TRBD1 or TRBD2 (5 bases each). V gave up 6 bases and J gave up 3 bases, with 13 bases separating them. The CDR3 is made up of 14 amino acids. Germline CDR1 is SGHRS and CDR2 is YFSETQ. DNA of the CDR3: TGCGCCAGCACACCCGGGACCCTCTACAATGAGCAGTTCTTC. Amino acid sequence: CASTPGTLYNEQFF.

The chain recombines TRBV2 with TRBJ1-1; D unclear. There are 14 residues in the CDR3. Trimming took 7 bases from V and 2 from J, leaving 14 bases between them. Looked up from germline, CDR1 is SNHLY and CDR2 is FYNNEI. The CDR3 sequence: CASTEGPGNTEAFF. The CDR3 DNA is TGTGCCAGCACCGAAGGGCCGGGCAACACTGAAGCTTTCTTT.

This clone was counted once. The V and J genes are TRBV18 and TRBJ2-1, with 9 bases aligning to TRBD1. Per the germline V gene, CDR1 is KGHSH and CDR2 is LQKENI. V lost 3 bases and J lost 4; bases outside the gene matches: 10. The CDR3 totals 17 residues. Written as DNA, the CDR3 is TGTGCCAGCTCACCTTCCGGCCGACAGGGGGGATACAATGAGCAGTTCTTC. The encoded protein is CASSPSGRQGGYNEQFF.

The gene calls are TRBV27 and TRBJ2-7, with TRBD2 matching 12 bases. After removal of 5 bases from V and 3 bases from J, the junction contained 5 bases not matched to a gene. Germline assignment: CDR1 MNHEY and CDR2 SMNVEV (reference sequence). This CDR3 spans 15 amino acids. The CDR3 region has the DNA TGTGCCAGCAGTCCGGCGGGACTAGCGGGCTACGAGCAGTACTTC. This sequence encodes CASSPAGLAGYEQYF.

J is TRBJ2-2 and V is TRBV2, with TRBD2 matching over 9 bases. This CDR3 comprises 18 residues. CDR1 is SNHLY and CDR2 is FYNNEI in the germline V gene. Trimming cost V 8 bases and J 5 bases; bases outside gene matches: 18. The CDR3 nucleotides are TGTGCCAGCCAAGGGATTAGCGGGGGTTTAGTAGGGACCGGGGAGCTGTTTTTT. Protein: CASQGISGGLVGTGELFF.

This clone was recorded only once. This chain joins TRBV6-1 and TRBJ1-2; the match to TRBD1 covers 7 bases. With 3 bases clipped from V and 5 bases from J, the junction kept 9 bases outside the gene matches. Germline V gives CDR1 MNHNS, CDR2 SASEGT. This CDR3 is 15 amino acids long. The DNA for the CDR3 is TGTGCCAGCAGTGATCCGAGGGGACAGATTTATGGCTACACCTTC. It encodes CASSDPRGQIYGYTF.